The source of this T cell receptor beta chain is a study of cytotoxic CD8 clonotypes in ibrutinib-treated CLL. About the study: After a median of about six years, 14 patients stayed remitted and some 12 progressed; responses had been partial in approximately 24 and complete in 2.

With regard to this clone: The antigen remains undetermined.

The data were produced by immunoSEQ multiplex PCR, yet TCRdb's version contains in-frame clones alone and is incomplete. The sample records around 77,000 clones, around 84% being singletons. General observations from the study: In comparison with age-matched healthy donors, baseline clonality was higher and tracked circulating CD8+ T-cell counts. Public clonotypes, found uncommonly, either contracted or stayed stable on treatment.

The CDR3 is 13 amino acids. The germline V gene encodes CDR1 SGHNT and CDR2 YENEEA. V was trimmed by 0 bases and J by 2 bases, leaving 2 bases between them. The sequence derives from a human donor with chronic lymphocytic leukemia. This sequence joins TRBV11-3 and TRBJ2-4; D unclear. The sample consisted of PBMCs, taken at disease progression, from a patient treated with ibrutinib. CDR3 nucleotides: TGTGCCAGCAGCTTAGACCCCAAAAACATTCAGTACTTC. It encodes CASSLDPKNIQYF.